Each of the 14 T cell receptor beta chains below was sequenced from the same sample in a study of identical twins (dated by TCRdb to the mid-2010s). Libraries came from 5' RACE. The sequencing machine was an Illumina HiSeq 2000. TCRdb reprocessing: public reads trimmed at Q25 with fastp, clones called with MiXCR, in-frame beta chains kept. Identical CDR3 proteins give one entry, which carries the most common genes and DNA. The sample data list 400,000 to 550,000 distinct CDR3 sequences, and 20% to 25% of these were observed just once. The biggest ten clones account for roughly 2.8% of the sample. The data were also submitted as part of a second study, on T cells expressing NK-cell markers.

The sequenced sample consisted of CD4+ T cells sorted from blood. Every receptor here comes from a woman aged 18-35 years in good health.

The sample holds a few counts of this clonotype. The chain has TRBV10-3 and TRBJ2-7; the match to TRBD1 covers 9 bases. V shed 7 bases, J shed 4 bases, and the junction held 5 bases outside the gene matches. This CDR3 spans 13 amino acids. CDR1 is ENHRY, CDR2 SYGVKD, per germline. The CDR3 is CAIMGTGLYEQYF. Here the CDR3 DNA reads TGTGCCATCATGGGGACAGGGTTGTACGAGCAGTACTTC.

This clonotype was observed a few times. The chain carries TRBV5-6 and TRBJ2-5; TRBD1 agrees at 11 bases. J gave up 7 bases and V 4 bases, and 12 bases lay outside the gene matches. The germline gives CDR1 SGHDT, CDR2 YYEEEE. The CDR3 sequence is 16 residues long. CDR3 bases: TGTGCCAGCAGCAAGGACAGGGGGCAACGTGGAGGGACCCAGTACTTC. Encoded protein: CASSKDRGQRGGTQYF.

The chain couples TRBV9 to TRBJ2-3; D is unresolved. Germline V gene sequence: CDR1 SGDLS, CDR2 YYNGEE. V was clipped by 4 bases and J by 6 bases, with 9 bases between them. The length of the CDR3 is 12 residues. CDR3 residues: CASSFFEDTQYF. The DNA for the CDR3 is TGTGCCAGCAGCTTTTTCGAGGATACGCAGTATTTT. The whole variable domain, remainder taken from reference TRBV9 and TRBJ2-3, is DSGVTQTPKHLITATGQRVTLRCSPRSGDLSVYWYQQSLDQGLQFLIQYYNGEERAKGNILERFSAQQFPDLHSELNLSSLELGDSALYFCASSFFEDTQYFGPGTRLTVL.

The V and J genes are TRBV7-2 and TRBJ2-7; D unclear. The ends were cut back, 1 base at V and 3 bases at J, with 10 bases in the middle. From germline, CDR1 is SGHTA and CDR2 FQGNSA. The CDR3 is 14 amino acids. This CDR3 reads CASSLGSWSYEQYF. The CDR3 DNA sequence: TGTGCCAGCAGCTTAGGGAGTTGGAGCTACGAGCAGTACTTC.

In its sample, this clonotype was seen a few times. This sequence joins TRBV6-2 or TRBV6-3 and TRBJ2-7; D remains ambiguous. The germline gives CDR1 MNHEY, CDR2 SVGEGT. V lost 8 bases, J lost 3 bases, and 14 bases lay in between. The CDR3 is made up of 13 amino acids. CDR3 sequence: CASRSSRYYEQYF. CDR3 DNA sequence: TGTGCCAGCCGATCATCGCGTTACTACGAGCAGTACTTC.

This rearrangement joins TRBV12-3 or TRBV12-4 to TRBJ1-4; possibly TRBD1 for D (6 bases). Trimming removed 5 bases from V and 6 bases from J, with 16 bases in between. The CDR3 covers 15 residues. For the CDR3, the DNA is TGTGCCAGCAGTAACCAACAGGGCTCTCATGAAAAACTGTTTTTT. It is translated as CASSNQQGSHEKLFF.

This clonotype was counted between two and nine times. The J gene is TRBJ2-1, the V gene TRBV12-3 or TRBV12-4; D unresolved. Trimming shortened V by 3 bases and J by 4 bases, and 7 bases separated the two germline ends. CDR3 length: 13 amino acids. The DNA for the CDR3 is TGTGCCAGCAGTTTTAGAGTTTACAATGAGCAGTTCTTC. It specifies CASSFRVYNEQFF.

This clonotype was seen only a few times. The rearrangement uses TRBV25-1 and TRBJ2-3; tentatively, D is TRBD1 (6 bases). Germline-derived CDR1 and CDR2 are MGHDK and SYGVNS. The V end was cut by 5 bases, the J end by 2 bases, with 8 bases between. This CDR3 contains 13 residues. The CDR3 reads CASSTGTTDTQYF. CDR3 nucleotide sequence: TGTGCCAGCAGTACAGGGACCACAGATACGCAGTATTTT.

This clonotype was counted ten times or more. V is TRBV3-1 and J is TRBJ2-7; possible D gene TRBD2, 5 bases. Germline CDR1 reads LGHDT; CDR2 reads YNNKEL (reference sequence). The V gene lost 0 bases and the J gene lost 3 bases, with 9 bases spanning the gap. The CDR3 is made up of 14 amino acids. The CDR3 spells CASSQDPRDYEQYF. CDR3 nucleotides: TGTGCCAGCAGCCAAGATCCCCGGGACTACGAGCAGTACTTC.

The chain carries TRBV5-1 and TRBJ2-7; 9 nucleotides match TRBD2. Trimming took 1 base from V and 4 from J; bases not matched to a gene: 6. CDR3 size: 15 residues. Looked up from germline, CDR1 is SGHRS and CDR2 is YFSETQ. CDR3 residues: CASSLWTSDVYEQYF. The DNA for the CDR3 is TGCGCCAGCAGCTTGTGGACTAGCGACGTATACGAGCAGTACTTC.

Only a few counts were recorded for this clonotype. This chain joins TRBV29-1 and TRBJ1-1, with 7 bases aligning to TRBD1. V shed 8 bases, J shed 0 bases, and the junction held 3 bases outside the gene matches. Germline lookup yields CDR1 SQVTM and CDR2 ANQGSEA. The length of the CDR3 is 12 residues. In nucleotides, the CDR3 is TGCAGCCCGGGACAGATGAACACTGAAGCTTTCTTT. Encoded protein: CSPGQMNTEAFF.

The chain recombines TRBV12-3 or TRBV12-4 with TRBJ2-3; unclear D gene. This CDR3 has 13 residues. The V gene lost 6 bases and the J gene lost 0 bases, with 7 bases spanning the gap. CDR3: CASRVRSTDTQYF. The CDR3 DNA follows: TGTGCCAGCAGGGTCCGTAGCACAGATACGCAGTATTTT.

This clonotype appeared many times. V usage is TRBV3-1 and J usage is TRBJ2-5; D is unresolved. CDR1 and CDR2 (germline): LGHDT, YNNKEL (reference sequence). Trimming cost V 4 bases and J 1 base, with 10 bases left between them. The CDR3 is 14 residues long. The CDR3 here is CASSLGMIQETQYF. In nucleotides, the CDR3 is TGTGCCAGCAGCCTTGGAATGATCCAAGAGACCCAGTACTTC.

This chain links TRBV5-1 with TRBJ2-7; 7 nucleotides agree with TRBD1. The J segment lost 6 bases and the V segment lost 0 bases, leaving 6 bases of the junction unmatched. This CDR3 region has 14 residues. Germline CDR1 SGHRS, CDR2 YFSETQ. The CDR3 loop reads CASSLVQGESEQYF. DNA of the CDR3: TGCGCCAGCAGCTTGGTTCAGGGGGAGTCCGAGCAGTACTTC.